The 18 T cell receptor beta chains presented below share a single source sample, sequenced in a study of regulatory T cells in long-lasting Graves disease. The authors built TCR beta libraries using iRepertoire HTBI primers and Arm-PCR of CDR3 regions. From the multiplex PCR reads, TCRdb called clonotypes with MiXCR, one entry per CDR3 protein. Here the sample spans around 500,000 distinct CDR3 sequences, more than 10% being singletons. Time point in this sample: newly diagnosed GD, antithyroid drugs for less than 3 months. After RNA was extracted from PBMCs, the TCR library was made from it. The same data also contributed to another study, on T cells in Graves' hyperthyroidism and ophthalmopathy.

The sequencing here drew on peripheral blood mononuclear cells (PBMCs), taken at new diagnosis, from a patient treated with antithyroid drugs. The receptors here all came from a woman aged 30 to 39 with Graves disease.

This clonotype was detected many times. V usage is TRBV2 and J usage is TRBJ2-7, with unresolved D. The V gene's germline CDR1 is SNHLY and CDR2 FYNNEI. V lost 3 bases and J 0 bases, leaving 0 bases between the germline ends. The CDR3 covers 11 residues. CDR3 protein: CASSDSYEQYF. The CDR3, as DNA: TGTGCCAGCAGTGACTCCTACGAGCAGTACTTC.

This clonotype was seen at least ten times. V gene TRBV10-3 combines with J gene TRBJ2-7; unclear D gene. The CDR3 sequence is 16 residues long. CDR1 ENHRY and CDR2 SYGVKD come from the germline V gene. The ends were cut back, 0 bases at V and 0 bases at J, with 12 bases in the middle. This CDR3 reads CAISESTLLSSYEQYF. The DNA of the CDR3 is TGTGCCATCAGTGAGTCGACTCTGTTAAGCTCCTACGAGCAGTACTTC.

The gene calls are TRBV28 and TRBJ1-4; D may be TRBD1 (6 bases). Trimming left V 6 bases short and J 8 bases short, with 13 bases between. CDR1 and CDR2 from the germline V gene are MDHEN and SYDVKM. This CDR3 spans 13 amino acids. The CDR3 spells CASSQGFREKLFF. CDR3 nucleotides: TGTGCCAGCAGCCAGGGGTTTCGAGAAAAACTGTTTTTT.

This clonotype was counted a few times. The genes are TRBV19 and TRBJ1-5, with D hard to call. The ends were cut back, 4 bases at V and 1 base at J, with 8 bases in the middle. The germline V gene has CDR1 LNHDA and CDR2 SQIVND (reference sequence). The CDR3 has 14 amino acids. The CDR3 nucleotides are TGTGCCAGTAGTACCATAAGGAGCAATCAGCCCCAGCATTTT. Residues: CASSTIRSNQPQHF.

This clonotype has ten or more counts. This chain links TRBV12-3 or TRBV12-4 with TRBJ1-1; weak D call: TRBD1 (6 bases). Trimming pared 6 bases from V and 3 bases from J, leaving 11 bases between. This CDR3 has 13 amino acids. DNA of the CDR3: TGTGCCAGCAGCCCTTCAGGGGACACTGAAGCTTTCTTT. Its protein product is CASSPSGDTEAFF.

This clonotype was picked up many times. Sequence at one end of the junction differs from germline and may be a read error. This chain uses TRBV11-3 with TRBJ2-4, with D possibly being TRBD2 (7 bases). CDR3 length: 15 amino acids. Germline CDR1 and CDR2: SGHNT and YENEEA. CDR3 region: CASSVEGGGRNIQYF. The CDR3 DNA reads TGTGCCAGCAGCGTAGAGGGAGGGGGGAGAAACATTCAGTACTTC.

This clonotype was seen repeatedly, ten times or more. The chain uses TRBV6-2 or TRBV6-3 and TRBJ1-1; 7 bases are shared with TRBD1. With 9 bases clipped from V and 3 bases from J, the junction kept 13 bases outside the gene matches. This CDR3 spans 15 amino acids. The germline V gene has CDR1 MNHEY and CDR2 SVGEGT. The CDR3, as DNA: TGTGCCAGGAGCCTTAAGGGGGCAGTGTACACTGAAGCTTTCTTT. Amino acid sequence: CARSLKGAVYTEAFF.

Many counts were recorded for this clonotype. The chain combines TRBV6-2 or TRBV6-3 with TRBJ2-1, with 9 bases that match TRBD2. In germline, CDR1 is MNHEY, CDR2 SVGEGT. This CDR3 has 16 residues. Losses at the gene ends were 5 bases for V and 0 bases for J; bases not matched to a gene: 5. CDR3 nucleotide sequence: TGTGCCAGCAGTGAACCAGCGGGAGGCTCCTACAATGAGCAGTTCTTC. Translating it yields CASSEPAGGSYNEQFF.

This clonotype was counted many times. The rearrangement joins TRBV30 to TRBJ2-2; possible D gene TRBD1, 5 bases. This CDR3 is 12 amino acids long. Per germline, CDR1 GTSNPN and CDR2 SVGIG (reference sequence). V gave up 5 bases and J gave up 6 bases, with 10 bases separating them. CDR3 region: CAWGVGPGELFF. In DNA, the CDR3 is TGTGCCTGGGGAGTGGGGCCCGGGGAGCTGTTTTTT.

The sample holds a few counts of this clonotype. The chain couples TRBV6-5 to TRBJ1-5; D might be TRBD1 (6 bases). This CDR3 region has 14 residues. The V gene lost 2 bases and the J gene lost 3 bases, with 8 bases spanning the gap. CDR1 and CDR2 (germline): MNHEY, SVGAGI. This CDR3 reads CASSYAGVNQPQHF. The CDR3 DNA follows: TGTGCCAGCAGTTACGCAGGGGTCAATCAGCCCCAGCATTTT.

This clonotype was seen repeatedly, ten times or more. This sequence joins TRBV6-1 and TRBJ1-2; D is unclear. The germline gives CDR1 MNHNS, CDR2 SASEGT. This CDR3 is built from 13 residues. Trimming stripped 7 bases from V and 8 bases from J, with 17 bases between. The CDR3 loop is CASMGKLLQGYTF. CDR3 coding DNA: TGTGCCAGCATGGGGAAACTACTCCAGGGCTACACCTTC.

This clonotype occurred many times. The chain combines TRBV12-3 or TRBV12-4 with TRBJ2-3; 10 nucleotides match TRBD1. V dropped 5 bases and J dropped 1; count of bases not matched to a gene: 3. CDR3 length equals 15 residues. The CDR3 sequence: CASSGQGDGTDTQYF. The CDR3 DNA sequence: TGTGCCAGCAGTGGACAGGGGGACGGCACAGATACGCAGTATTTT.

This clonotype was counted at least ten times. The chain recombines TRBV30 with TRBJ2-1, with a possible D match to TRBD2 (6 bases). Trimming cost V 0 bases and J 10 bases, with 10 bases left between them. Germline loops: CDR1 GTSNPN, CDR2 SVGIG (reference sequence). CDR3 length: 12 amino acids. The CDR3 DNA follows: TGTGCCTGGAGTGTACTAAGCGGGGAGCAGTTCTTC. This gives the protein CAWSVLSGEQFF.

V gene TRBV6-1 combines with J gene TRBJ1-5, with D perhaps matching TRBD1 (6 bases). CDR1 MNHNS and CDR2 SASEGT come from the germline V gene. This CDR3 region has 15 residues. Trimming pared 8 bases from V and 5 bases from J, leaving 19 bases between. CDR3 protein: CASRGGGSEYQPQHF. Here the CDR3 DNA reads TGTGCCAGCCGAGGGGGGGGCAGTGAGTATCAGCCCCAGCATTTT.

This clonotype was seen many times. J is TRBJ2-5 and V is TRBV12-3 or TRBV12-4, with D possibly matching TRBD1 (6 bases). The CDR3 is 16 amino acids. V lost 5 bases, J lost 2 bases, and 18 bases lay in between. CDR3 nucleotides: TGTGCCAGCAGTGAGGCCTACGGGACATCGCAAGAGACCCAGTACTTC. It specifies CASSEAYGTSQETQYF.

This clonotype has more than one count but fewer than ten. J is TRBJ2-3 and V is TRBV14; 11 positions match TRBD2. The CDR3 sequence is 17 residues long. Germline V gene sequence: CDR1 SGHDN, CDR2 FVKESK. J lost 0 bases, V lost 0 bases, and 2 bases had no gene match. CDR3 sequence: CASSQEWTSGSTDTQYF. CDR3 coding DNA: TGTGCCAGCAGCCAAGAGTGGACTAGCGGGAGCACAGATACGCAGTATTTT.

On this clonotype: Just one base apart from a much larger clone, this may be a read error. CDR3 DNA: TGTGCCAGCAGCGCGGGCCACCAGGAGACCCAGTACTTC. Translation: CASSAGHQETQYF. This rearrangement joins TRBV6-1 to TRBJ2-5; D is perhaps TRBD2 (5 bases). Germline-derived CDR1 and CDR2 are MNHNS and SASEGT. This CDR3 is 13 amino acids long.

Ten or more counts support this clonotype. CDR3 protein: CASSLALAGANEQFF. CDR3 nucleotide sequence: TGTGCCAGCAGCTTAGCGCTAGCGGGGGCCAATGAGCAGTTCTTC. The rearrangement joins TRBV11-2 to TRBJ2-1, with 10 bases matching TRBD2. Germline V lookup: CDR1 SGHAT, CDR2 FQNNGV. CDR3 length: 15 amino acids. The V and J ends lost 1 base and 6 bases, in that order; junction bases with no gene match: 3.